Listed here are 25 T cell receptor beta chains from one sample, sequenced in a study of Ad26.COV2.S vaccination and SARS-CoV-2 variants. TCRdb's copy holds only in-frame clones and misses some; the assay was immunoSEQ multiplex PCR. Of around 300,000 clones in the sample, approximately 86% were seen once. The treatment here: roughly 18 received Ad26.COV2.S at low or high dose, single or two shots; several received placebo; per-sample allocation not given. Sampling happened 63 days after the first vaccine or placebo injection. The sample consisted of peripheral blood, taken in a trial of Ad26.COV2.S vaccine versus placebo. The receptors originated from a person between 18 and 65 years old who received the Ad26.COV2.S COVID-19 vaccine or a placebo.

Comments on this clone: The same CDR3 arises from other DNA sequences in this sample as well. This chain joins TRBV11-2 and TRBJ2-7; TRBD1 might be the D (5 bases). Germline CDR1 reads SGHAT; CDR2 reads FQNNGV. Trimming left V 4 bases short and J 4 bases short, with 8 bases between. This CDR3 contains 12 residues. The CDR3 DNA is TGTGCCAGCAGCTCCGACAGATACGAGCAGTACTTC. It yields the protein CASSSDRYEQYF.

The chain carries TRBV7-2 and TRBJ1-5, with no clear D. CDR3 length: 13 residues. V was shortened by 6 bases and J by 6 bases, with 12 bases between the two germline ends. Per the germline V gene, CDR1 is SGHTA and CDR2 is FQGNSA. The CDR3 DNA follows: TGTGCCAGCAGAAGCGAGGGCACTCAGCCCCAGCATTTT. Translated: CASRSEGTQPQHF.

The rearrangement links TRBV5-1 to TRBJ1-4; 8 bases match TRBD1. The germline V gene encodes CDR1 SGHRS and CDR2 YFSETQ. The CDR3 runs to 14 residues. V gave up 3 bases and J gave up 8 bases; unmatched junction bases: 6. The CDR3 sequence is CASSSGQGKEKLFF. CDR3 nucleotides: TGCGCCAGCAGCTCCGGACAGGGAAAGGAAAAACTGTTTTTT.

V gene TRBV7-9 combines with J gene TRBJ2-7, with 9 bases identical to TRBD1. Germline values: CDR1 SEHNR, CDR2 FQNEAQ (reference sequence). The trim removed 4 bases at V and 3 bases at J, leaving 7 bases unmatched. This CDR3 region has 15 residues. DNA for the CDR3: TGTGCCAGCAGCTCACAGGGGGCTTTGGGCTACGAGCAGTACTTC. Its translation is CASSSQGALGYEQYF.

The chain combines TRBV7-9 with TRBJ2-6; tentatively, D is TRBD1 (5 bases). Germline V gene data show CDR1 as SEHNR and CDR2 as FQNEAQ (reference sequence). This CDR3 region has 15 residues. V shed 5 bases and J shed 2 bases, with 10 bases lying between them. CDR3 sequence: CASSPQGAGANVLTF. In DNA, the CDR3 is TGTGCCAGCAGCCCCCAGGGCGCTGGGGCCAACGTCCTGACTTTC.

The genes are TRBV6-6 and TRBJ2-7; 8 bases are shared with TRBD2. V trimming: 8 bases; J trimming: 2 bases; junction bases outside the gene matches: 5. The CDR3 runs to 13 residues. Looked up from germline, CDR1 is MNHNY and CDR2 is SVGAGI (reference sequence). This CDR3 is CASGTSDTYEQYF. The CDR3 DNA follows: TGTGCCAGCGGGACTAGTGATACCTACGAGCAGTACTTC.

V gene TRBV7-9 combines with J gene TRBJ2-5; the D gene is possibly TRBD1 (5 bases). CDR1 is SEHNR, CDR2 FQNEAQ, per germline (reference sequence). Trimming left V 6 bases short and J 4 bases short, with 15 bases between. CDR3 length: 14 residues. CDR3 sequence: CASRVSRERETQYF. The DNA for the CDR3 is TGTGCCAGCAGGGTTTCCAGGGAAAGAGAGACCCAGTACTTC.

The chain has TRBV30 and TRBJ1-2, with 9 positions matching TRBD1. The CDR3 has 13 residues. Unmatched junction bases numbered 6, after V lost 2 bases and J lost 8 bases. Germline CDR1 and CDR2: GTSNPN and SVGIG (reference sequence). CDR3 sequence (DNA): TGTGCCTGGAGTCAACAGGGGGCGGGAGGCTACACCTTC. As protein: CAWSQQGAGGYTF.

The J gene is TRBJ2-1, the V gene TRBV5-1, with D perhaps matching TRBD2 (5 bases). The CDR3 has 13 amino acids. CDR1 SGHRS and CDR2 YFSETQ come from the germline V gene. Between the trimmed V and J ends, which lost 5 bases and 8 bases, there was a span of 14 bases. The CDR3 sequence is CASRLKTIDEQFF. In DNA, the CDR3 is TGCGCCAGCAGATTAAAGACTATTGATGAGCAGTTCTTC.

The sample holds one count of this clone. The CDR3 protein is CASNPGQGLSYGYTF. For the CDR3, the DNA is TGTGCCAGCAACCCTGGACAGGGACTATCTTATGGCTACACCTTC. The chain is built from TRBV28 and TRBJ1-2; 8 bases are shared with TRBD1. The CDR3 is 15 amino acids. The V gene end was trimmed by 7 bases and the J gene end by 5 bases; junction bases not matched to a gene: 12. Germline V gives CDR1 MDHEN, CDR2 SYDVKM.

This chain uses TRBV6-6 with TRBJ2-1; 8 positions match TRBD1. Losses at the gene ends were 6 bases for V and 6 bases for J; bases not matched to a gene: 13. Germline loops: CDR1 MNHNY, CDR2 SVGAGI (reference sequence). The CDR3 runs 16 residues. The CDR3: CASSSLRGRPSNEQFF. The DNA of the CDR3 is TGTGCCAGCAGCTCACTCAGGGGGCGGCCTTCCAATGAGCAGTTCTTC.

The chain is built from TRBV10-3 and TRBJ2-3, with TRBD1 matching 9 bases. The V gene end was trimmed by 4 bases and the J gene end by 1 base; junction bases not matched to a gene: 9. This CDR3 comprises 17 residues. Looked up from germline, CDR1 is ENHRY and CDR2 is SYGVKD. The CDR3 DNA reads as TGTGCCATCAGTGCTATGACAGGGGGGGACGGCACAGATACGCAGTATTTT. Protein: CAISAMTGGDGTDTQYF.

This clone was recorded only once. The chain has TRBV4-2 and TRBJ1-2; tentatively, D is TRBD1 (6 bases). The V gene lost 0 bases and the J gene lost 4 bases, with 9 bases spanning the gap. The CDR3 runs to 14 residues. From germline, CDR1 is LGHNA and CDR2 YNFKEQ. The CDR3 nucleotides read TGTGCCAGCAGCCAAGATGAACAGGGCTATGGCTACACCTTC. Protein product: CASSQDEQGYGYTF.

V gene TRBV11-2 combines with J gene TRBJ2-3; 7 bases are shared with TRBD1. The germline V gene has CDR1 SGHAT and CDR2 FQNNGV. V shed 4 bases, J shed 1 base, and the junction held 8 bases outside the gene matches. This CDR3 has 16 residues. CDR3 amino acids: CASSSGQVFRTDTQYF. The CDR3 DNA follows: TGTGCCAGCAGCTCCGGACAGGTTTTTCGCACAGATACGCAGTATTTT.

This chain joins TRBV7-3 and TRBJ2-1; maybe TRBD1 (6 bases). The CDR3 runs 13 residues. Trimming pared 5 bases from V and 6 bases from J, leaving 11 bases between. CDR1 and CDR2 (germline): SGHTA, FQGTGA. The CDR3, as DNA: TGTGCCAGCAGCCCAGGGGCAGGCAATGAGCAGTTCTTC. Translation: CASSPGAGNEQFF.

The J gene is TRBJ2-5, the V gene TRBV30; maybe TRBD2 (6 bases). CDR1 and CDR2 (germline): GTSNPN, SVGIG (reference sequence). With 2 bases removed from V and 5 bases from J, the gap between germline ends came to 15 bases. CDR3 length equals 14 residues. This CDR3 is CAWSLGLPSETQYF. CDR3 DNA sequence: TGTGCCTGGAGTCTGGGACTCCCGAGTGAGACCCAGTACTTC.

The table lists this clone with a few counts. This chain uses TRBV24-1 with TRBJ2-2; 9 bases agree with TRBD2. The ends lost 0 bases at V and 5 bases at J; junction bases unmatched: 15. Germline loops: CDR1 KGHDR, CDR2 SFDVKD. The CDR3 runs to 20 residues. The CDR3 region is CATSDLPRGLAGVLTGELFF. CDR3 DNA: TGTGCCACCAGTGATTTGCCCCGGGGGTTAGCGGGAGTTCTAACCGGGGAGCTGTTTTTT.

The CDR3 sequence: CASSLVPDQPQHF. The DNA of the CDR3 is TGTGCCAGCAGCTTAGTGCCTGATCAGCCCCAGCATTTT. This chain joins TRBV7-9 and TRBJ1-5; D uncertain. This CDR3 spans 13 amino acids. Germline lookup yields CDR1 SEHNR and CDR2 FQNEAQ (reference sequence). Trimming took 1 base from V and 5 from J, leaving 6 bases between them.

The rearrangement uses TRBV7-8 and TRBJ1-1; D uncertain. The CDR3 loop spans 12 amino acids. Germline V gene data show CDR1 as SGHVS and CDR2 as FQNEAQ. V gave up 0 bases and J gave up 7 bases, with 6 bases separating them. The CDR3 nucleotides read TGTGCCAGCAGCTTAGCGCTCAGTGAAGCTTTCTTT. This codes for CASSLALSEAFF. Variable domain in full (rest from reference TRBV7-8 and TRBJ1-1): GAGVSQSPRYKVAKRGQDVALRCDPISGHVSLFWYQQALGQGPEFLTYFQNEAQLDKSGLPSDRFFAERPEGSVSTLKIQRTQQEDSAVYLCASSLALSEAFFGQGTRLTVV.

There are a few counts of this clone. The rearrangement joins TRBV20-1 to TRBJ1-1; no clear D. The CDR3 contains 11 residues. The germline V and J ends were trimmed by 6 bases and 6 bases, with 11 bases remaining between them. In germline, CDR1 is DFQATT, CDR2 SNEGSKA (reference sequence). CDR3 amino acids: CSATRAAEAFF. Written as DNA, the CDR3 is TGCAGTGCCACTAGGGCCGCTGAAGCTTTCTTT.

V is TRBV7-6 and J is TRBJ2-7, with TRBD1 matching over 7 bases. V shed 5 bases and J 0 bases; nucleotides not matched to a gene: 7. This CDR3 has 15 residues. Germline V gives CDR1 SGHVS, CDR2 FNYEAQ. CDR3 nucleotide sequence: TGTGCCAGCAGCCGCAACGGACAGGCCTCCTACGAGCAGTACTTC. Residues: CASSRNGQASYEQYF. Complete variable domain (other parts from reference TRBV7-6 and TRBJ2-7): GAGVSQSPRYKVTKRGQDVALRCDPISGHVSLYWYRQALGQGPEFLTYFNYEAQQDKSGLPNDRFSAERPEGSISTLTIQRTEQRDSAMYRCASSRNGQASYEQYFGPGTRLTVT.

The rearrangement joins TRBV6-5 to TRBJ2-1; 8 bases line up with TRBD2. The CDR3 is 15 amino acids. The junction had 13 bases not matched to a gene; V was cut back by 8 bases and J by 7 bases. Germline V gene lookup returns CDR1 MNHEY and CDR2 SVGAGI. The CDR3 DNA follows: TGTGCCAGCCGGTGGGGAAGCGGGAGAGGGAATGAGCAGTTCTTC. Its translation: CASRWGSGRGNEQFF.

The chain links TRBV27 to TRBJ1-2, with TRBD1 identical over 7 bases. The CDR3 has 14 amino acids. Germline loops: CDR1 MNHEY, CDR2 SMNVEV (reference sequence). V lost 4 bases, J lost 2 bases, and 4 bases stayed unmatched. The DNA for the CDR3 is TGTGCCAGCAGTTCGGAGACAGGGAACTATGGCTACACCTTC. This codes for CASSSETGNYGYTF.

The V and J genes are TRBV28 and TRBJ1-3, with D maybe TRBD1 (6 bases). V was trimmed by 6 bases and J by 2 bases, leaving 20 bases between them. CDR1 MDHEN and CDR2 SYDVKM come from the germline V gene. The CDR3 sequence is 17 residues long. Here the CDR3 reads CASSPWTQGLPGNTIYF. The DNA of the CDR3 is TGTGCCAGCAGCCCCTGGACACAGGGACTGCCTGGAAACACCATATATTTT.

CDR3 nucleotide sequence: TGTGCCAGCAGCATGGCTGTAGACACTGAAGCTTTCTTT. It translates to CASSMAVDTEAFF. The chain links TRBV5-5 to TRBJ1-1; no reliable D call. The CDR3 has 13 residues. Germline V gene sequence: CDR1 SGHKS, CDR2 YYEKEE (reference sequence). Trimming took off 4 bases at V and 3 bases at J, with 10 bases between the two ends.